Listed below are T cell receptor beta chains from one sample, sequenced in a study of identical twins. One entry per CDR3 protein results from TCRdb running MiXCR on the 5' RACE reads. This sample yields approximately 1.8 million distinct CDR3 sequences, of which about 30% are seen a single time; roughly 0.3% belongs to the top ten. Sequencing used cord blood. The receptors shown here come from a newborn girl in good health. Both conserved end residues are part of each CDR3. D genes are given only for firm matches. Clone size is shown for a subset of rows, as once, few, many or a class of expanded clone.

d_gene: NA; j_gene: TRBJ1-1; abundance: NA; v_gene: TRBV5-1; CDR3nt: TGCGCCAGCTGCCCGGGGCACCTGAACACTGAAGCTTTCTTT; CDR3aa: CASCPGHLNTEAFF
d_gene: NA; j_gene: TRBJ2-7; abundance: NA; v_gene: TRBV20-1; CDR3nt: TGCAGTGCTACCCCCCAGGGTAATCTATACGAGCAGTACTTC; CDR3aa: CSATPQGNLYEQYF
d_gene: NA; j_gene: TRBJ1-2; abundance: NA; v_gene: TRBV6-1; CDR3nt: TGTGCCAGCAGTGAAGGACCAGGGGTTGGCTACACCTTC; CDR3aa: CASSEGPGVGYTF
d_gene: TRBD2; j_gene: TRBJ2-7; abundance: few; v_gene: TRBV7-2; CDR3nt: TGTGCCAGCAGCTTAGTAAATAGCGGGAGGGCCAATATCTACGAGCAGTACTTC; CDR3aa: CASSLVNSGRANIYEQYF
d_gene: NA; j_gene: TRBJ1-2; abundance: NA; v_gene: TRBV27; CDR3nt: TGTGCCAGCAGCCACGGACGGCTACGAGGCTACACCTTC; CDR3aa: CASSHGRLRGYTF
d_gene: TRBD1; j_gene: TRBJ1-4; abundance: NA; v_gene: TRBV7-8; CDR3nt: TGTGCCAGCAGCTCGATCGACAGGGTGGATGAAAAACTGTTTTTT; CDR3aa: CASSSIDRVDEKLFF
d_gene: TRBD2; j_gene: TRBJ2-7; abundance: NA; v_gene: TRBV20-1; CDR3nt: TGCAGTGCTAGAGACCGACTAGCGGCCTACAATGAGCAGTACTTC; CDR3aa: CSARDRLAAYNEQYF
d_gene: TRBD2; j_gene: TRBJ2-3; abundance: once; v_gene: TRBV6-6; CDR3nt: TGTGCCTGCAGTTACTCCCTGACTAGCGGGGACACAGATACGCAGTATTTT; CDR3aa: CACSYSLTSGDTDTQYF
d_gene: NA; j_gene: TRBJ1-2; abundance: many; v_gene: TRBV20-1; CDR3nt: TGCAGTGCTAGAGCGCAGGGATTCTATGGCTACACCTTC; CDR3aa: CSARAQGFYGYTF
d_gene: NA; j_gene: TRBJ1-1; abundance: NA; v_gene: TRBV7-9; CDR3nt: TGTGCCAGCAGCTCCATCATCTCGAACACTGAAGCTTTCTTT; CDR3aa: CASSSIISNTEAFF
d_gene: NA; j_gene: TRBJ2-1; abundance: once; v_gene: TRBV4-1; CDR3nt: TGCGCCAGCAGCCAAGATCCCCAGGTCGAATACAATGAGCAGTTCTTC; CDR3aa: CASSQDPQVEYNEQFF
d_gene: TRBD2; j_gene: TRBJ2-5; abundance: many; v_gene: TRBV12-3/TRBV12-4; CDR3nt: TGTGCCAGCAGTAGACTAGCGGGAGTTGAGACCCAGTACTTC; CDR3aa: CASSRLAGVETQYF
d_gene: NA; j_gene: TRBJ2-7; abundance: few; v_gene: TRBV20-1; CDR3nt: TGCCAAGCGGCCGTTAGCTCCTACGAGCAGTACTTC; CDR3aa: CQAAVSSYEQYF
d_gene: NA; j_gene: TRBJ2-7; abundance: NA; v_gene: TRBV4-2; CDR3nt: TGTGCCAGCAGCCAACGGGGGGGACAGGGCTTGGGCTACGAGCAGTACTTC; CDR3aa: CASSQRGGQGLGYEQYF
d_gene: NA; j_gene: TRBJ1-6; abundance: few; v_gene: TRBV27; CDR3nt: TGTGCCAGCAAGGGGGGGAATTCACCCCTCCACTTT; CDR3aa: CASKGGNSPLHF
d_gene: TRBD1; j_gene: TRBJ1-4; abundance: NA; v_gene: TRBV13; CDR3nt: TGTGCCAGCAGCCCCCGGGGGACAGCTAATGAAAAACTGTTTTTT; CDR3aa: CASSPRGTANEKLFF
d_gene: TRBD2; j_gene: TRBJ2-1; abundance: NA; v_gene: TRBV7-6; CDR3nt: TGTGCCAGCAGCTTAGGACTACTAGCGGGAGTTACTTTCTACAATGAGCAGTTCTTC; CDR3aa: CASSLGLLAGVTFYNEQFF
d_gene: TRBD2; j_gene: TRBJ2-7; abundance: few; v_gene: TRBV7-2; CDR3nt: TGTGCCAGCAGCTTCACGGGGGGGCTGTACGAGCAGTACTTC; CDR3aa: CASSFTGGLYEQYF
d_gene: NA; j_gene: TRBJ2-1; abundance: NA; v_gene: TRBV5-1; CDR3nt: TGCGCCAGCACCTCGGGTTTTACGGGGGACTACAATGAGCAGTTCTTC; CDR3aa: CASTSGFTGDYNEQFF
d_gene: NA; j_gene: TRBJ2-7; abundance: few; v_gene: TRBV7-9; CDR3nt: TGTGCCAGCAGTTTGGGGGGAGGTACCCCCTACGAGCAGTACTTC; CDR3aa: CASSLGGGTPYEQYF
d_gene: NA; j_gene: TRBJ2-1; abundance: few; v_gene: TRBV9; CDR3nt: TGTGCCAGCAGCGTGCAGGGGGGCCCCTACAATGAGCAGTTCTTC; CDR3aa: CASSVQGGPYNEQFF
d_gene: TRBD1; j_gene: TRBJ2-3; abundance: few; v_gene: TRBV6-5; CDR3nt: TGTGCCAGCAGTGAAATAGACAGGGGGCGCAATACGCAGTATTTT; CDR3aa: CASSEIDRGRNTQYF
d_gene: TRBD2; j_gene: TRBJ2-1; abundance: few; v_gene: TRBV7-9; CDR3nt: TGTGCCAGCAGCTTAGCCGGGACTAGTACGGATGAGCAGTTCTTC; CDR3aa: CASSLAGTSTDEQFF
d_gene: TRBD1; j_gene: TRBJ2-5; abundance: few; v_gene: TRBV5-1; CDR3nt: TGCGCCAGCAGCGTCCCGGGACAGGGGGAGACCCAGTACTTC; CDR3aa: CASSVPGQGETQYF
d_gene: NA; j_gene: TRBJ2-3; abundance: few; v_gene: TRBV2; CDR3nt: TGTGCCAGCAGTGACCGGCTAGCCACCACAGATACGCAGTATTTT; CDR3aa: CASSDRLATTDTQYF
d_gene: TRBD1; j_gene: TRBJ2-4; abundance: NA; v_gene: TRBV12-3/TRBV12-4; CDR3nt: TGTGCCAGCAGTTTCCCGGACAGGAACATTCAGTACTTC; CDR3aa: CASSFPDRNIQYF
d_gene: NA; j_gene: TRBJ1-4; abundance: NA; v_gene: TRBV6-1; CDR3nt: TGTGCCAGCAGTCAACTTCGGGGGGCTAATGAAAAACTGTTTTTT; CDR3aa: CASSQLRGANEKLFF
d_gene: NA; j_gene: TRBJ2-2; abundance: NA; v_gene: TRBV4-1; CDR3nt: TGCGCCAGCAGCCTTTGGGTAGAGACAGTGAACACCGGGGAGCTGTTTTTT; CDR3aa: CASSLWVETVNTGELFF
d_gene: TRBD2; j_gene: TRBJ2-7; abundance: many; v_gene: TRBV12-3/TRBV12-4; CDR3nt: TGTGCCAGCAGTCCTAGCGGGAACACCTACGAGCAGTACTTC; CDR3aa: CASSPSGNTYEQYF
d_gene: NA; j_gene: TRBJ2-7; abundance: many; v_gene: TRBV10-3; CDR3nt: TGTGCCATCAGTGAAGGGCCAGCCTACGAGCAGTACTTC; CDR3aa: CAISEGPAYEQYF
d_gene: NA; j_gene: TRBJ1-2; abundance: NA; v_gene: TRBV28; CDR3nt: TGTGCCAGCAGTTTAAGGATTGGGACTAACTATGGCTACACCTTC; CDR3aa: CASSLRIGTNYGYTF
d_gene: NA; j_gene: TRBJ1-1; abundance: few; v_gene: TRBV9; CDR3nt: TGTGCCAGCAGCGTGACTGGGGGCACCCTGAACACTGAAGCTTTCTTT; CDR3aa: CASSVTGGTLNTEAFF
d_gene: NA; j_gene: TRBJ2-1; abundance: few; v_gene: TRBV10-3; CDR3nt: TGTGCCATCAGTGGGACAGCCAACAATGAGCAGTTCTTC; CDR3aa: CAISGTANNEQFF
d_gene: TRBD2; j_gene: TRBJ2-5; abundance: NA; v_gene: TRBV4-1; CDR3nt: TGCGCCAGCAGCCAAGTTCTCCTAGCGGGATCAGAGACCCAGTACTTC; CDR3aa: CASSQVLLAGSETQYF
d_gene: TRBD1; j_gene: TRBJ2-7; abundance: few; v_gene: TRBV28; CDR3nt: TGTGCCAGCCAGACAGGGAACTCCTACGAGCAGTACTTC; CDR3aa: CASQTGNSYEQYF
d_gene: NA; j_gene: TRBJ1-2; abundance: NA; v_gene: TRBV5-5; CDR3nt: TGTGCCAGCAGCTTGGCCTACGTCTATGGCTGCACCTTC; CDR3aa: CASSLAYVYGCTF
d_gene: TRBD1; j_gene: TRBJ2-3; abundance: few; v_gene: TRBV27; CDR3nt: TGTGCCAGTGCCCGGGACAGGGGGTTTAGGAGCACAGATACGCAGTATTTT; CDR3aa: CASARDRGFRSTDTQYF
d_gene: TRBD1; j_gene: TRBJ1-2; abundance: many; v_gene: TRBV29-1; CDR3nt: TGCAGCGGTTCGGGAGGGGGCGACTATGGCTACACCTTC; CDR3aa: CSGSGGGDYGYTF
d_gene: TRBD2; j_gene: TRBJ2-1; abundance: few; v_gene: TRBV12-3/TRBV12-4; CDR3nt: TGTGCCAGCAGTCAAGGACTAGCGGGGAACTACAATGAGCAGTTCTTC; CDR3aa: CASSQGLAGNYNEQFF
d_gene: NA; j_gene: TRBJ2-1; abundance: NA; v_gene: TRBV30; CDR3nt: TGTGCCTGGAGTGTCCGCTACAATGAGCAGTTCTTC; CDR3aa: CAWSVRYNEQFF
d_gene: NA; j_gene: TRBJ1-2; abundance: NA; v_gene: TRBV12-3/TRBV12-4; CDR3nt: TGTGCCAGCACACCGGAACCGAGGGGGGTAGCGGGCTACACCTTC; CDR3aa: CASTPEPRGVAGYTF
d_gene: TRBD2; j_gene: TRBJ2-1; abundance: NA; v_gene: TRBV7-9; CDR3nt: TGTGCCAGCAGCGTATGGACTAGCGGTGAGCAGTTCTTC; CDR3aa: CASSVWTSGEQFF
d_gene: TRBD2; j_gene: TRBJ2-7; abundance: few; v_gene: TRBV2; CDR3nt: TGTGCCAGCAGTCAACGACTAGCCCACGAGCAGTACTTC; CDR3aa: CASSQRLAHEQYF
d_gene: NA; j_gene: TRBJ1-2; abundance: NA; v_gene: TRBV7-9; CDR3nt: TGTGCCAGCAGCTTAGCAGAGGGGCGAGGCTATGGCTACACCTTC; CDR3aa: CASSLAEGRGYGYTF
d_gene: NA; j_gene: TRBJ2-1; abundance: NA; v_gene: TRBV5-5; CDR3nt: TGTGCCAGCAGCTTGATGGCCGTGGGAGGCTACAATGAGCAGTTCTTC; CDR3aa: CASSLMAVGGYNEQFF
d_gene: NA; j_gene: TRBJ2-1; abundance: NA; v_gene: TRBV27; CDR3nt: TGTGCCAGCAGCGAGCGGACAGGGAGGGTAAGGGTTTACAATGAGCAGTTCTTC; CDR3aa: CASSERTGRVRVYNEQFF
d_gene: TRBD1; j_gene: TRBJ1-4; abundance: NA; v_gene: TRBV12-3/TRBV12-4; CDR3nt: TGTGCCAGCACCCTCCATGGGACAGGGGTTGAAAAACTGTTTTTT; CDR3aa: CASTLHGTGVEKLFF
d_gene: NA; j_gene: TRBJ2-7; abundance: many; v_gene: TRBV11-2; CDR3nt: TGTGCCAGCAGCTTAGATCGTAAAGCCGAGCAGTACTTC; CDR3aa: CASSLDRKAEQYF
d_gene: NA; j_gene: TRBJ2-6; abundance: few; v_gene: TRBV2; CDR3nt: TGTGCCACGCCTTTAAGGCTCGGGGCCAACGTCCTGACTTTC; CDR3aa: CATPLRLGANVLTF
d_gene: TRBD1; j_gene: TRBJ1-4; abundance: NA; v_gene: TRBV20-1; CDR3nt: TGCAGTGCTAGACCGACAGGGGTGGATGAAAAACTGTTTTTT; CDR3aa: CSARPTGVDEKLFF
d_gene: TRBD2; j_gene: TRBJ2-3; abundance: NA; v_gene: TRBV4-1; CDR3nt: TGCGCCAGCAGCCGCCTCGGACTAGCCACAGATACGCAGTATTTT; CDR3aa: CASSRLGLATDTQYF
d_gene: NA; j_gene: TRBJ1-1; abundance: NA; v_gene: TRBV7-9; CDR3nt: TGTGCCAGCGGGGACCGAGGCGCTTTGAGCACTGAAGCTTTCTTT; CDR3aa: CASGDRGALSTEAFF
d_gene: NA; j_gene: TRBJ1-2; abundance: few; v_gene: TRBV11-2; CDR3nt: TGTGCCAGCAGCTTATCAGGCCAGCATGGCTATGGCTACACCTTC; CDR3aa: CASSLSGQHGYGYTF
d_gene: NA; j_gene: TRBJ1-5; abundance: NA; v_gene: TRBV21-1; CDR3nt: TGTGCCAGCAGCAAAGAGGGGGACCAGGGCAATCAGCCCCAGCATTTT; CDR3aa: CASSKEGDQGNQPQHF
d_gene: NA; j_gene: TRBJ1-6; abundance: few; v_gene: TRBV3-1; CDR3nt: TGTGCCAGCAGCCAAGGGAAGGTCTACCCCCTCCACTTT; CDR3aa: CASSQGKVYPLHF
d_gene: NA; j_gene: TRBJ2-1; abundance: few; v_gene: TRBV3-1; CDR3nt: TGTGCCAGCAGCAAACGAAACTCGGGGGCCATACCCTACAATGAGCAGTTCTTC; CDR3aa: CASSKRNSGAIPYNEQFF
d_gene: TRBD2; j_gene: TRBJ2-3; abundance: NA; v_gene: TRBV2; CDR3nt: TGTGCCAGCAGACCGGAGGGACTAGTAGCAGATACGCAGTATTTT; CDR3aa: CASRPEGLVADTQYF
d_gene: NA; j_gene: TRBJ2-3; abundance: NA; v_gene: TRBV28; CDR3nt: TGTGCCAGCAGTTCTCGACTAGTTTACCGCACAGATACGCAGTATTTT; CDR3aa: CASSSRLVYRTDTQYF
d_gene: TRBD2; j_gene: TRBJ2-1; abundance: few; v_gene: TRBV6-2/TRBV6-3; CDR3nt: TGTGCCAGCCCCCCCGGGACTAGCTCCTACAATGAGCAGTTCTTC; CDR3aa: CASPPGTSSYNEQFF